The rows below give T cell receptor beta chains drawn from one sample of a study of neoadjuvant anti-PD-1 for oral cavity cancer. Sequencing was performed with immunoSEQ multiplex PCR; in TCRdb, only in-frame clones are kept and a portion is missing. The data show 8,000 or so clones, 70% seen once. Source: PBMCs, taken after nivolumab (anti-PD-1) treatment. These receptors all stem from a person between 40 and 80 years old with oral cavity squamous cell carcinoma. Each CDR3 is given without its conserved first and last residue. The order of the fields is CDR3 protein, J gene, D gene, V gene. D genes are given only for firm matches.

CDR3 protein: ASSLVGTGGMNTEAF; J gene: TRBJ1-1; D gene: TRBD1; V gene: TRBV7-2
CDR3 protein: ASSPQPNEQY; J gene: TRBJ2-7; D gene: .; V gene: TRBV18
CDR3 protein: ATSREESSNEQF; J gene: TRBJ2-1; D gene: .; V gene: TRBV15
CDR3 protein: ASSAGTGISYEQY; J gene: TRBJ2-7; D gene: TRBD1; V gene: TRBV27
CDR3 protein: ASSPTPTSPGETQY; J gene: TRBJ2-5; D gene: .; V gene: TRBV5-6
CDR3 protein: ASSLDRLGDTQY; J gene: TRBJ2-3; D gene: .; V gene: TRBV14
CDR3 protein: ASSTERDGSNQPQH; J gene: TRBJ1-5; D gene: .; V gene: TRBV7-9
CDR3 protein: ASSLVAGGGGNTIY; J gene: TRBJ1-3; D gene: TRBD1; V gene: TRBV5-6
CDR3 protein: ASSYASGQAYEQY; J gene: TRBJ2-7; D gene: TRBD1; V gene: TRBV6-5
CDR3 protein: ASSYDRNSGNTIY; J gene: TRBJ1-3; D gene: .; V gene: TRBV6-6
CDR3 protein: ASSLVSGSGAGDNEQF; J gene: TRBJ2-1; D gene: .; V gene: TRBV11-3
CDR3 protein: ASRGLGDNTEAF; J gene: TRBJ1-1; D gene: .; V gene: TRBV5-1
CDR3 protein: ASSRTRFGTQY; J gene: TRBJ2-5; D gene: .; V gene: TRBV21-1
CDR3 protein: ASSSHQITTGNTIY; J gene: TRBJ1-3; D gene: .; V gene: TRBV7-2
CDR3 protein: ASSVQGTKNTGELF; J gene: TRBJ2-2; D gene: TRBD2; V gene: TRBV2
CDR3 protein: ASSLTSDRGNSPLH; J gene: TRBJ1-6; D gene: TRBD1; V gene: TRBV7-2
CDR3 protein: ASSTWGNGRTQY; J gene: TRBJ2-5; D gene: .; V gene: TRBV11-2
CDR3 protein: AISETGGTNEKLF; J gene: TRBJ1-4; D gene: TRBD1; V gene: TRBV10-3
CDR3 protein: ATSRDRGALEAF; J gene: TRBJ1-1; D gene: .; V gene: TRBV15
CDR3 protein: ASSLTGSSVTGELF; J gene: TRBJ2-2; D gene: .; V gene: TRBV7-2
CDR3 protein: ASAQGAIQDTQY; J gene: TRBJ2-3; D gene: TRBD1; V gene: TRBV5-1
CDR3 protein: ASSLASGGAGDEKLF; J gene: TRBJ1-4; D gene: TRBD1; V gene: TRBV7-2
CDR3 protein: ASSPQKDMTEQY; J gene: TRBJ2-7; D gene: .; V gene: TRBV19